The sequence of this TCR beta chain was determined in a study of OX40 agonist ivuxolimab in advanced cancers. With regard to the full study: The costimulatory receptor OX40 (CD134) was targeted by ivuxolimab, a fully human IgG2 agonistic monoclonal antibody. Intravenous ivuxolimab was administered to patients every 2 weeks at six dose levels: 0.01, 0.1, 0.3, 1.5, 3 and 10 mg/kg. Of the approximately 54 patients in dose escalation, about 20 had hepatocellular carcinoma, approximately 15 had melanoma, 9 had renal cell carcinoma and 9 had head and neck cancer. The dose-escalation cohort was about 83% male with a mean age of roughly 62 years, ranging from roughly 23 to 79. Patients were allowed to have had prior anti-PD-1, anti-PD-L1 or anti-CTLA-4 therapy, and less than 45% of the dose-escalation patients had previously received checkpoint inhibitors. Three dose-escalation patients achieved partial responses, one with hepatocellular carcinoma and two with cutaneous melanoma. Peripheral TCRbeta sequencing was intended to test whether TCR sequence diversity was altered and clonal T-cell expansion was caused by ivuxolimab. The paper reports the monotherapy dose-escalation portion (N of about 50 patients) of the phase I ivuxolimab trial. Paper-wide results and their limitations: Partial responders in the 0.1-3.0 mg/kg groups had among the lowest normalized peripheral clonal expansion, especially among CD8+ T cells. Low levels of normalized T-cell clonal expansion were also shown by some nonresponding patients. After ivuxolimab, expanded clones were on average more numerous among CD8+ T cells than among CD4+ T cells. At doses from 0.1 to 3.0 mg/kg, clonal expansion was seen in both CD4+ and CD8+ blood T cells between baseline and week 6. The antigen specificity of the peripheral T cells that underwent clonal expansion was not determined.

The CDR3 contains 13 residues, cysteine and phenylalanine counted. The sequence is cut down to CDR3 DNA, 39 bases in frame from base 1. CDR1 and CDR2 are read off the germline V gene as SGHDT and YYEEEE. At the junction V is shortened by 0 bases and J by 7 bases, with 7 bases in between. On this clone: The antigen it binds to is not known. Per-base qualities were not stored, and no clone one base away is much larger.

Genomic DNA was isolated from the sorted cells so that the TCRbeta CDR3 region could be sequenced. The immunoSEQ Assay was used for sequencing of TCRbeta CDR3 regions. TCRdb took this table from immuneACCESS and kept in-frame rearrangements with V and J called. Such tables lack part of the clones; where checked against another copy, unresolved V genes explain under half of the gap, and the rest is unexplained. The sample table contains tens of thousands of clones; only one count was recorded for 70% to 90% of them. The leading ten clones occupy 4% to 5% of the sample. Patients with autoimmune disease history or receiving systemic immunosuppression were excluded from the trial. Peripheral blood for TCR sequencing was drawn from every dose cohort at baseline, at cycle 4 day 1 and at cycle 7 day 1. Samples came from an open-label, multicenter, first-in-human phase I dose-escalation trial of ivuxolimab. Adults with locally advanced or metastatic melanoma, renal cell, hepatocellular, or head and neck squamous cell carcinoma were enrolled in the trial. Before TCR sequencing, CD4+ and CD8+ T cells were separately sorted from peripheral blood.

The rearranged chain carries TRBV5-6 and TRBJ2-2; TRBD1 is possibly the D segment (6 matching bases). This sequence originates from an adult with an advanced solid tumor such as melanoma, head and neck, liver or kidney cancer. The material sequenced was CD4+ or CD8+ T cells sorted from blood, taken in a trial of the OX40 agonist ivuxolimab. For the CDR3, the sequence is CASSLVDSGELFF. The nucleotide sequence is given as TGTGCCAGCAGCTTGGTGGACAGCGGGGAGCTGTTTTTT.